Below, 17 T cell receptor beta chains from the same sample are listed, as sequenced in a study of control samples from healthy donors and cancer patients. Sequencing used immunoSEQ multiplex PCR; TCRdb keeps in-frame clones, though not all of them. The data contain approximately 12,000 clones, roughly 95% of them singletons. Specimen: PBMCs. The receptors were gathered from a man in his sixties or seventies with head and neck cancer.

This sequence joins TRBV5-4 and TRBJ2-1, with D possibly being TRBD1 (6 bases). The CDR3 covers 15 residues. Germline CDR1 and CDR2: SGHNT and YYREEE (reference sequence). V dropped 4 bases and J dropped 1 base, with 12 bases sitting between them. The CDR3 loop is CASSVTGQSYNEQFF. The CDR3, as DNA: TGTGCCAGCAGCGTCACGGGACAATCCTACAATGAGCAGTTCTTC.

The CDR3 region is CASSQDGGQGKRAKNIQYF. CDR3 nucleotide sequence: TGTGCCAGCAGCCAAGATGGAGGACAGGGGAAGAGGGCCAAAAACATTCAGTACTTC. The chain combines TRBV3-1 (or the pseudogene TRBV3-2) with TRBJ2-4, with 9 bases identical to TRBD1. V dropped 0 bases and J dropped 1; count of bases not matched to a gene: 10. The CDR3 sequence is 19 residues long. Germline loops: CDR1 LGHDT, CDR2 YNNKEL (reference sequence).

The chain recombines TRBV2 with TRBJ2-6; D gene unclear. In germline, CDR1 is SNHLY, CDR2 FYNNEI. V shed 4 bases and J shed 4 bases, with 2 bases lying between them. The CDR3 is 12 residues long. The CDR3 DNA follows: TGTGCCAGCAGTGTGGGGGCCAACGTCCTGACTTTC. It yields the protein CASSVGANVLTF.

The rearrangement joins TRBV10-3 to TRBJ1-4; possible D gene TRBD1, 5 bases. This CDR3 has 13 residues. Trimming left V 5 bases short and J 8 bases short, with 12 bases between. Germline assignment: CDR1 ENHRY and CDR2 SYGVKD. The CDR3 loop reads CAISSGLGEKLFF. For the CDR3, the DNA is TGTGCCATCAGTTCAGGGTTGGGCGAAAAACTGTTTTTT.

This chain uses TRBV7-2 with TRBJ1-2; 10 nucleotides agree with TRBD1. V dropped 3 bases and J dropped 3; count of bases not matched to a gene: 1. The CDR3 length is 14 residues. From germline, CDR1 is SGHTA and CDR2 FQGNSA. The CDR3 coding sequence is TGTGCCAGCAGCTTGACAGGGGGCGACTATGGCTACACCTTC. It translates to CASSLTGGDYGYTF.

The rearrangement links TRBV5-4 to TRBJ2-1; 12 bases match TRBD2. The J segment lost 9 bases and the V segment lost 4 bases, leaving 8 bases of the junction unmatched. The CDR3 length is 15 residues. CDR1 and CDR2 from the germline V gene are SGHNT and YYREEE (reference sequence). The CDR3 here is CASSTLAGGPGEQFF. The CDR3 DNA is TGTGCCAGCAGCACTCTAGCGGGGGGGCCGGGTGAGCAGTTCTTC.

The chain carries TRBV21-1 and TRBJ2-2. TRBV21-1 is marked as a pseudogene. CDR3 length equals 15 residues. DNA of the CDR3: TGTGCCAGCAGCAATCCGCGACCGAACACCGGGGAGCTGTTTTTT. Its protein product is CASSNPRPNTGELFF.

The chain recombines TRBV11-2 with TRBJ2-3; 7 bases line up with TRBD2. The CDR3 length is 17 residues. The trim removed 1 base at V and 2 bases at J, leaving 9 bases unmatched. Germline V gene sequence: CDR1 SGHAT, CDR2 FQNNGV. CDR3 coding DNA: TGTGCCAGCAGCTTAGTGGTTGGTAGCGGGCACACAGATACGCAGTATTTT. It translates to CASSLVVGSGHTDTQYF.

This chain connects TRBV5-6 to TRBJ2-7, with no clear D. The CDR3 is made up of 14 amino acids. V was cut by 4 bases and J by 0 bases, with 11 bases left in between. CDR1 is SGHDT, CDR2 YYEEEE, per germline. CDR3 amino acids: CASSRGRPSYEQYF. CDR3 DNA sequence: TGTGCCAGCAGCCGAGGACGGCCCTCCTACGAGCAGTACTTC.

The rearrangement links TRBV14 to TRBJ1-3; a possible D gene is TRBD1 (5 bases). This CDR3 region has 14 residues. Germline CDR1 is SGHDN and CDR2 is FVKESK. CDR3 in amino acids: CGHPGDVPGNTIYF. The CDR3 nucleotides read TGTGGGCACCCCGGGGACGTCCCTGGAAACACCATATATTTT.

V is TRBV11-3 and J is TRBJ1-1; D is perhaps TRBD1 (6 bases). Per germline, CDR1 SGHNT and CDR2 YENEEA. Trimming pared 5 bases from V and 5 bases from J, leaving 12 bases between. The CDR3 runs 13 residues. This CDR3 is CASSQTGGTEAFF. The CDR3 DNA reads TGTGCCAGCAGCCAGACAGGAGGTACTGAAGCTTTCTTT.

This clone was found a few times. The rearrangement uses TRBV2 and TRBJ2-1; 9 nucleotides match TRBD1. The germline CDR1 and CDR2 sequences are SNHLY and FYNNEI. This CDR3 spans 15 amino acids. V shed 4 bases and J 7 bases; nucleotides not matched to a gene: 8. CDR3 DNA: TGTGCCAGCAGTGTTGAACAGGGGGCGGGAAATGAGCAGTTCTTC. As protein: CASSVEQGAGNEQFF. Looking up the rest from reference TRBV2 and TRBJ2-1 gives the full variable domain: EPEVTQTPSHQVTQMGQEVILRCVPISNHLYFYWYRQILGQKVEFLVSFYNNEISEKSEIFDDQFSVERPDGSNFTLKIRSTKLEDSAMYFCASSVEQGAGNEQFFGPGTRLTVL.

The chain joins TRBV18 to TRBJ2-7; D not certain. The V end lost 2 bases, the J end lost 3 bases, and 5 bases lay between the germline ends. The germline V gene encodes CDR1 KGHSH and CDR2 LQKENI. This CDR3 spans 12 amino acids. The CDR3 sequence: CASSPVGYEQYF. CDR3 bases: TGTGCCAGCTCACCAGTGGGCTACGAGCAGTACTTC. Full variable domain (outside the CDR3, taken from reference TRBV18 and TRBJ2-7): NAGVMQNPRHLVRRRGQEARLRCSPMKGHSHVYWYRQLPEEGLKFMVYLQKENIIDESGMPKERFSAEFPKEGPSILRIQQVVRGDSAAYFCASSPVGYEQYFGPGTRLTVT.

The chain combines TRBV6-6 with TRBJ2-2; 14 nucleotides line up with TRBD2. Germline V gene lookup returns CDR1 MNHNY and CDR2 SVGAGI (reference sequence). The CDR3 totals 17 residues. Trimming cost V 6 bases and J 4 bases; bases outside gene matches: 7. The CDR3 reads CASSRPGTSGSTGELFF. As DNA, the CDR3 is TGTGCCAGCAGCCGACCCGGGACTAGCGGGAGCACCGGGGAGCTGTTTTTT.

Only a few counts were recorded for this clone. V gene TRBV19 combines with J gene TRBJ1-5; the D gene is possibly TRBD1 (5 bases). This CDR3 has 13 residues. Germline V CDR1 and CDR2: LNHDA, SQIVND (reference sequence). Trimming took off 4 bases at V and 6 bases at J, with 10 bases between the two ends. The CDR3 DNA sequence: TGTGCCAGTAGTACAGGGTCCTTTCAGCCCCAGCATTTT. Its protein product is CASSTGSFQPQHF.

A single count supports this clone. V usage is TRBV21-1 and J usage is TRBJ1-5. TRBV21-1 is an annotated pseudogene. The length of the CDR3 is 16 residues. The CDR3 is CASSRVRDGSNQPQHF. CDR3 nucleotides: TGTGCCAGCAGCAGGGTCAGGGACGGTAGCAATCAGCCCCAGCATTTT.

The CDR3 loop is CASSPPSQDRGYEQYF. CDR3 sequence (DNA): TGTGCCAGCTCACCACCCTCCCAGGACCGGGGCTACGAGCAGTACTTC. The chain joins TRBV18 to TRBJ2-7, with D maybe TRBD2 (5 bases). Between the trimmed V and J ends, which lost 0 bases and 3 bases, there was a span of 15 bases. The CDR3 totals 16 residues. CDR1 and CDR2 from the germline V gene are KGHSH and LQKENI.